The 23 T cell receptor beta chains below were found in one sample sequenced in a study of T cell repertoires in cytomegalovirus infection. These receptors are not linked to any known antigen. Using its own MiXCR run on the reads, TCRdb lists one record per CDR3 protein. The data show a few hundred thousand distinct CDR3 sequences, with about 39% seen just once and 40% to 60% held by the top ten. The input for sequencing was cultured PBMCs, taken from culture after CMV antigen stimulation. These receptors were taken from a human donor in good health (CMV status not recorded). Some clones in this sample may be carry-over from other donors' samples.

This clonotype has only a few counts. This chain joins TRBV10-3 and TRBJ2-5; 8 bases align to TRBD1. The germline V gene encodes CDR1 ENHRY and CDR2 SYGVKD. The CDR3 extends over 16 amino acids. J was trimmed by 4 bases and V by 5 bases; bases with no gene match: 12. This chain's CDR3 is CAISTALRGRGETQYF. In DNA, the CDR3 is TGTGCCATCAGTACCGCTCTCAGGGGGCGGGGAGAGACCCAGTACTTC.

The table lists this clonotype with a few counts. As DNA, the CDR3 is TGTGCCAGCAGCTTAGAGACGGGGGGCGCGACTAATGAAAAACTGTTTTTT. As protein: CASSLETGGATNEKLFF. The chain uses TRBV7-2 and TRBJ1-4; possible D gene TRBD1, 6 bases. V was cut by 1 base and J by 2 bases, with 14 bases left in between. Germline loops: CDR1 SGHTA, CDR2 FQGNSA. The CDR3 spans 17 residues. Drawing the rest from reference TRBV7-2 and TRBJ1-4, the complete variable domain is GAGVSQSPSNKVTEKGKDVELRCDPISGHTALYWYRQSLGQGLEFLIYFQGNSAPDKSGLPSDRFSAERTGGSVSTLTIQRTQQEDSAVYLCASSLETGGATNEKLFFGSGTQLSVL.

The rearrangement links TRBV7-8 to TRBJ1-3, with 7 positions matching TRBD1. V dropped 3 bases and J dropped 0; count of bases not matched to a gene: 5. There are 16 residues in the CDR3. The germline CDR1 and CDR2 sequences are SGHVS and FQNEAQ. The CDR3 loop is CASSFPGQSSGNTIYF. The CDR3 DNA reads TGTGCCAGCAGCTTCCCGGGACAGAGCTCTGGAAACACCATATATTTT.

The J gene is TRBJ2-7, the V gene TRBV4-2; 12 nucleotides line up with TRBD2. The CDR3 totals 15 residues. Germline V gene sequence: CDR1 LGHNA, CDR2 YNFKEQ. Trimming at V came to 0 bases and at J to 4 bases, leaving 1 base not matched to a gene. CDR3 region: CASSQEGTSGYEQYF. CDR3 nucleotide sequence: TGTGCCAGCAGCCAAGAGGGGACTAGCGGGTACGAGCAGTACTTC.

The V and J genes are TRBV12-3 or TRBV12-4 and TRBJ1-6; D is undetermined. This CDR3 is built from 12 residues. V dropped 5 bases and J dropped 8 bases, with 7 bases sitting between them. CDR3 bases: TGTGCCAGCAGTGCCCAGGATTCACCCCTCCACTTT. Amino acid sequence: CASSAQDSPLHF.

The chain couples TRBV7-2 to TRBJ2-1, with unresolved D. Germline CDR1 is SGHTA and CDR2 is FQGNSA. CDR3 length equals 13 residues. V was trimmed by 11 bases and J by 0 bases, leaving 11 bases between them. In DNA form, the CDR3 reads TGTGCCGAGCTGGAGAGCTCCTACAATGAGCAGTTCTTC. Amino acid sequence: CAELESSYNEQFF.

V is TRBV5-1 and J is TRBJ2-3; 7 bases align to TRBD2. CDR1 is SGHRS, CDR2 YFSETQ, per germline. Trimming at V came to 4 bases and at J to 5 bases, leaving 10 bases not matched to a gene. This CDR3 is built from 15 residues. The CDR3 reads CASSLGGSLLDTQYF. As DNA, the CDR3 is TGCGCCAGCAGCCTGGGGGGGAGTCTATTAGATACGCAGTATTTT.

The J gene is TRBJ2-3, the V gene TRBV15, with D unclear. V lost 1 base and J 1 base, leaving 9 bases between the germline ends. Germline values: CDR1 LNHNV, CDR2 YYDKDF (reference sequence). The CDR3 runs to 15 residues. The CDR3 loop is CATSRASLRTDTQYF. The CDR3, as DNA: TGTGCCACCAGCAGAGCCTCGCTACGCACAGATACGCAGTATTTT.

V is TRBV6-1 and J is TRBJ1-1; D gene uncertain. The CDR3 contains 14 residues. The V gene lost 7 bases and the J gene lost 1 base, with 13 bases spanning the gap. CDR1 is MNHNS, CDR2 SASEGT, per germline. The chain's CDR3 is CASTRAGWNTEAFF. The CDR3 DNA is TGTGCCAGCACCCGGGCCGGATGGAACACTGAAGCTTTCTTT.

The chain links TRBV6-6 to TRBJ2-3; 13 bases agree with TRBD2. CDR3 length: 17 amino acids. V trimming: 0 bases; J trimming: 2 bases; junction bases outside the gene matches: 2. CDR1 and CDR2 from the germline V gene are MNHNY and SVGAGI (reference sequence). CDR3 loop: CASSYSGTSGATDTQYF. Here the CDR3 DNA reads TGTGCCAGCAGTTACTCCGGGACTAGCGGGGCCACAGATACGCAGTATTTT.

The rearrangement joins TRBV6-1 to TRBJ1-2; possible D gene TRBD1, 5 bases. The CDR3 has 14 amino acids. Germline CDR1 reads MNHNS; CDR2 reads SASEGT. The ends were cut back, 5 bases at V and 5 bases at J, with 15 bases in the middle. The CDR3 here is CASSPFRTTYGYTF. DNA of the CDR3: TGTGCCAGCAGTCCCTTCAGGACAACTTATGGCTACACCTTC.

In its sample, this clonotype was seen many times. V gene TRBV7-2 combines with J gene TRBJ1-3; D uncertain. V was pared by 3 bases and J by 4 bases, with 4 bases between. Germline lookup yields CDR1 SGHTA and CDR2 FQGNSA. This CDR3 contains 12 residues. The CDR3: CASSFRGNTIYF. The CDR3 DNA follows: TGTGCCAGCAGCTTTAGAGGAAACACCATATATTTT. Together with reference TRBV7-2 and TRBJ1-3, the CDR3 gives the full variable domain: GAGVSQSPSNKVTEKGKDVELRCDPISGHTALYWYRQSLGQGLEFLIYFQGNSAPDKSGLPSDRFSAERTGGSVSTLTIQRTQQEDSAVYLCASSFRGNTIYFGEGSWLTVV.

This clonotype showed up just a few times. The rearrangement links TRBV27 to TRBJ2-7, with D uncertain. CDR1 and CDR2 from the germline V gene are MNHEY and SMNVEV (reference sequence). Between the trimmed V and J ends, which lost 2 bases and 2 bases, there was a span of 10 bases. The CDR3 contains 14 residues. The CDR3 reads CASSLRVRTYEQYF. The CDR3 DNA follows: TGTGCCAGCAGTTTAAGGGTAAGGACCTACGAGCAGTACTTC.

This clonotype turned up a few times. The rearrangement uses TRBV5-4 and TRBJ1-2; TRBD1 matches at 7 bases. The germline gives CDR1 SGHNT, CDR2 YYREEE (reference sequence). V lost 0 bases, J lost 2 bases, and 16 bases stayed unmatched. The CDR3 runs to 19 residues. The DNA for the CDR3 is TGTGCCAGCAGCTTGGGTAATTTCGTCTCGAGGACAGGAAACTATGGCTACACCTTC. Amino acids: CASSLGNFVSRTGNYGYTF.

Points on this clonotype: A clone one base away is much larger, so this may be a read error. The rearrangement links TRBV5-5 to TRBJ1-5; 9 positions match TRBD1. The germline V gene has CDR1 SGHKS and CDR2 YYEKEE (reference sequence). V shed 4 bases and J 4 bases; nucleotides not matched to a gene: 3. The CDR3 has 14 amino acids. DNA of the CDR3: TGTGCCAGCAGCGCCGGGACAGGGAATCAGCCCCAGCATTTT. This sequence encodes CASSAGTGNQPQHF. Full variable domain (missing parts from reference TRBV5-5 and TRBJ1-5): DAGVTQSPTHLIKTRGQQVTLRCSPISGHKSVSWYQQVLGQGPQFIFQYYEKEERGRGNFPDRFSARQFPNYSSELNVNALLLGDSALYLCASSAGTGNQPQHFGDGTRLSIL.

The rearrangement uses TRBV7-8 and TRBJ1-6; a possible D gene is TRBD1 (6 bases). The CDR3 length is 16 residues. V was shortened by 0 bases and J by 9 bases, with 15 bases between the two germline ends. The germline CDR1 and CDR2 sequences are SGHVS and FQNEAQ. The CDR3 here is CASSLARPGDASPLHF. The CDR3, as DNA: TGTGCCAGCAGCTTAGCGCGGCCAGGGGACGCTTCACCCCTCCACTTT.

In DNA, the CDR3 is TGTGCCAGCTCGCAGACCTCTGGGGCCAACGTCCTGACTTTC. This codes for CASSQTSGANVLTF. The V call is TRBV2, the J call TRBJ2-6; no clear D. The germline gives CDR1 SNHLY, CDR2 FYNNEI. With 8 bases removed from V and 0 bases from J, the gap between germline ends came to 8 bases. CDR3 length: 14 residues.

This clonotype has only a few counts. The CDR3 region is CASSATVSEQYF. The DNA of the CDR3 is TGTGCCAGCAGTGCCACGGTCTCCGAGCAGTACTTC. V usage is TRBV2 and J usage is TRBJ2-7; D call uncertain. Germline CDR1 SNHLY, CDR2 FYNNEI. The germline V and J ends were trimmed by 4 bases and 6 bases, with 10 bases remaining between them. This CDR3 is 12 amino acids long.

This clonotype was seen once. The rearrangement joins TRBV7-4 to TRBJ1-2, with a tentative D call TRBD1 (5 bases). CDR3 size: 14 residues. Germline CDR1 SGHVT, CDR2 SQSDAQ. With 5 bases removed from V and 6 bases from J, the gap between germline ends came to 16 bases. CDR3 DNA sequence: TGTGCCAGCAGCCAAGCCGGGACGGAAAATGGCTACACCTTC. This sequence encodes CASSQAGTENGYTF.

The chain is built from TRBV7-2 and TRBJ2-1; D gene ambiguous. V lost 3 bases and J 9 bases, leaving 12 bases between the germline ends. The CDR3 runs 13 residues. Per the germline V gene, CDR1 is SGHTA and CDR2 is FQGNSA. In DNA, the CDR3 is TGTGCCAGCAGCTTCCCCCCTGCGACTGAGCAGTTCTTC. Its translation is CASSFPPATEQFF. The variable domain in full, with the rest retrieved from reference TRBV7-2 and TRBJ2-1, is GAGVSQSPSNKVTEKGKDVELRCDPISGHTALYWYRQSLGQGLEFLIYFQGNSAPDKSGLPSDRFSAERTGGSVSTLTIQRTQQEDSAVYLCASSFPPATEQFFGPGTRLTVL.

This clonotype was seen only a few times. The genes are TRBV7-2 and TRBJ1-6; no reliable D call. This CDR3 comprises 15 residues. Trimming shortened V by 2 bases and J by 5 bases, and 10 bases separated the two germline ends. The germline CDR1 and CDR2 sequences are SGHTA and FQGNSA. The CDR3 bases are TGTGCCAGCAGCTTATCCGGGGTGGATAATTCACCCCTCCACTTT. It specifies CASSLSGVDNSPLHF.

V usage is TRBV4-1 and J usage is TRBJ2-6, with TRBD1 identical over 7 bases. The germline gives CDR1 MGHRA, CDR2 YSYEKL. The CDR3 has 16 residues. The V and J ends lost 1 base and 2 bases, in that order; junction bases with no gene match: 2. CDR3 amino acids: CASSQVDRAGANVLTF. DNA of the CDR3: TGCGCCAGCAGCCAAGTAGACAGGGCTGGGGCCAACGTCCTGACTTTC.

The V and J genes are TRBV4-3 and TRBJ2-7; D remains unclear. Germline CDR1 is LGHNA and CDR2 is YSLEER. This CDR3 spans 15 amino acids. Between the trimmed V and J ends, which lost 3 bases and 4 bases, there was a span of 16 bases. CDR3 DNA sequence: TGCGCCAGCAGCCACCGCCTAGAGGCCTCTTACGAGCAGTACTTC. Encoded protein: CASSHRLEASYEQYF.